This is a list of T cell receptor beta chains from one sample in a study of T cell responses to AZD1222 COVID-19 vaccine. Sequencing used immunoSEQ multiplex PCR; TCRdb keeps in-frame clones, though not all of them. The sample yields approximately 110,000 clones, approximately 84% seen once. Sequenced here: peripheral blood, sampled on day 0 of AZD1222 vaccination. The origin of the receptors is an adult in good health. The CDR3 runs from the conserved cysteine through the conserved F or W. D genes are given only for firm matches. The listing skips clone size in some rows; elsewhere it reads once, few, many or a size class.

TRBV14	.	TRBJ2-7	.	TGTGCCAGCAGCCCCCAGAGGTTGGTAAACGAGCAGTACTTC	CASSPQRLVNEQYF
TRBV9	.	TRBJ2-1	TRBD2	TGTGCCAGCTCGACCGGGACTAGTCCCTATGAGCAGTTCTTC	CASSTGTSPYEQFF
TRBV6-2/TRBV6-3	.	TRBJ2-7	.	TGTGCCAGCAGTTACGGCTCGGGAAGCTCCTACGAGCAGTACTTC	CASSYGSGSSYEQYF
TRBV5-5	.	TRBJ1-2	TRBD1	TGTGCCAGCAGCTTGGGGGCGGGACAGCTTTATGGCTACACCTTC	CASSLGAGQLYGYTF
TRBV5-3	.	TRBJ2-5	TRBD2	TGTGCCAGAAGCTTGGATATTGAGGTAGCGGGGGCTCCGGCGGAGACCCAGTACTTC	CARSLDIEVAGAPAETQYF
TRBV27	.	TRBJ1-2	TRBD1	TGTGCCAGCAGTCTAACGAGGACAGGGGATGGCTACACCTTC	CASSLTRTGDGYTF
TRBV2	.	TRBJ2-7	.	TGTGCCAGCAGGCGGGGTGATCCTTCCTACGAGCAGTACTTC	CASRRGDPSYEQYF
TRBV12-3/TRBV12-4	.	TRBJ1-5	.	TGTGCCAGCATAGCAGGGATGAATCAGCCCCAGCATTTT	CASIAGMNQPQHF
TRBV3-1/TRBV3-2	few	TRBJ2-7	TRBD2	TGTGCCAGCACCCGCGGGACTAGCGGAACCTACGAGCAGTACTTC	CASTRGTSGTYEQYF
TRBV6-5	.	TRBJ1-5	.	TGTGCCAGCAGTTACCACAGGGAATATCAGCCCCAGCATTTT	CASSYHREYQPQHF
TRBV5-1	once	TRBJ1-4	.	TGCGCCAGCAGCCCGGACGAAGGGGAAAAACTGTTTTTT	CASSPDEGEKLFF
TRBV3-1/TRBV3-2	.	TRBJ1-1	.	TGTGCCAGCAGCCAAGTCCTAAGTCCTGAAGCTTTCTTT	CASSQVLSPEAFF
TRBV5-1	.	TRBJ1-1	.	TGCGCCAGCAGCTTCGGACGGAGACCGATTCAGAACACTGAAGCTTTCTTT	CASSFGRRPIQNTEAFF
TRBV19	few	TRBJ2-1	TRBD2	TGTGCCAGTAGTATGGGCCCTCCGGGACTAGCGAGTGAGCAGTTCTTC	CASSMGPPGLASEQFF
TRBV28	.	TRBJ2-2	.	TGTGCCAGCAGTTTCTTCCCCACGGGCACCGGGGAGCTGTTTTTT	CASSFFPTGTGELFF
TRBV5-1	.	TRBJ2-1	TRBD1	TGCGCCAGCAGCCCGACTACAGGGGGCCTTTTCAATGAGCAGTTCTTC	CASSPTTGGLFNEQFF
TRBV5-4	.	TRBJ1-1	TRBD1	TGTGCCAGCAGCCCTCCGGGGACAGAAGACACTGAAGCTTTCTTT	CASSPPGTEDTEAFF
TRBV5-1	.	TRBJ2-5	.	TGCGCCAGCAGCATGAGCCCAGGGCAACAAGAGACCCAGTACTTC	CASSMSPGQQETQYF
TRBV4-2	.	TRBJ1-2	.	TGTGCCAGCAGCCAAGGAGTTAACCGGGACAATTTAAGTTACACCTTC	CASSQGVNRDNLSYTF
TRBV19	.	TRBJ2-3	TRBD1	TGTGCCAGTAGTTCGAGGCAACAGGGGGTGGGGACAGATACGCAGTATTTT	CASSSRQQGVGTDTQYF
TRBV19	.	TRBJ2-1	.	TGTGCCAGTAGTATGTACAATGAGCAGTTCTTC	CASSMYNEQFF
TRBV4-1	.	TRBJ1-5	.	TGCGCCAGCAGCCAAGAGGCCAGCAATCAGCCCCAGCATTTT	CASSQEASNQPQHF
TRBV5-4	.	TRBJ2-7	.	TGTGCCAGCAGCTTGGGGGATCGCTCCTACGAGCAGTACTTC	CASSLGDRSYEQYF
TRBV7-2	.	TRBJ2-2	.	TGTGCCAGCAGCGTCGCAGGGGGGTTACACGGGGAGCTGTTTTTT	CASSVAGGLHGELFF
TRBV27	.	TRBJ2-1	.	TGTGCCAGCAGTTTTTCTAGCGCCTACAATGAGCAGTTCTTC	CASSFSSAYNEQFF
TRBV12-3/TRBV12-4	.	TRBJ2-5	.	TGTGCCAGCAGTAGATACGAGACCCAGTACTTC	CASSRYETQYF
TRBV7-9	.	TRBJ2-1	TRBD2	TGTGCCAGCAGCTTGAGTCTAGCGGGAGTTTATAATGAGCAGTTCTTC	CASSLSLAGVYNEQFF
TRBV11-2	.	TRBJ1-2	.	TGTGCCAGCAGCTTAGGAGTCTGGGGTAAAGGCCACTATGGCTACACCTTC	CASSLGVWGKGHYGYTF
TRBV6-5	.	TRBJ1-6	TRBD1	TGTGCCAGCAAAAAAACAGGGGGCACGAATTCACCCCTCCACTTT	CASKKTGGTNSPLHF
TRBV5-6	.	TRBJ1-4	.	TGTGCCAGCAGCACCCTGGGGGGATTTAATGAAAAACTGTTTTTT	CASSTLGGFNEKLFF
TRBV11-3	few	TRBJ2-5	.	TGTGCCAGCAGCTTTACGGCAGAGACCCAGTACTTC	CASSFTAETQYF
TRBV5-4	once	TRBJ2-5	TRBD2	TGTGCCAGCAGCCAGGGACTAGCGGGAGATGGTAGGGAGACCCAGTACTTC	CASSQGLAGDGRETQYF
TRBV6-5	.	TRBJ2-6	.	TGTGCCAGCAGAGACGCCTCCTCTGGGGCCAACGTCCTGACTTTC	CASRDASSGANVLTF
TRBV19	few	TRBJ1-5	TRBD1	TGTGCCAGTAGCAGACAGGGGGGCAATCAGCCCCAGCATTTT	CASSRQGGNQPQHF
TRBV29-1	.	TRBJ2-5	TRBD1	TGCAGCGTATCGAGGGGGCTAGAGACCCAGTACTTC	CSVSRGLETQYF
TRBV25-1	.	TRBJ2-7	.	TGTGCCAGCAGTAACCACAGGGTAGGCGAGCAGTACTTC	CASSNHRVGEQYF
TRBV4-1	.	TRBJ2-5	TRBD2	TGCGCCAGCAGCCAAGATTACGGGACTAGCGGCCAAGAGACCCAGTACTTC	CASSQDYGTSGQETQYF
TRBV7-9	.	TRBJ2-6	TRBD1	TGTGCCAGCAGCTTAACGACAGGGTGGGATCCTGGGGCCAACGTCCTGACTTTC	CASSLTTGWDPGANVLTF
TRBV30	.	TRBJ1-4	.	TGTGCCTGGAGATGGGGGCTGGATAATGAAAAACTGTTTTTT	CAWRWGLDNEKLFF
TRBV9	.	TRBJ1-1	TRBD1	TGTGCCAGCAGCGGCCTGGACAGGGGGCTTGAAGCTTTCTTT	CASSGLDRGLEAFF